The text below deals with one T cell receptor beta chain. The data belong to a study of blood T cell repertoires in COVID-19. Study details: COVID-19 samples collected from the United States, Italy and Spain covered acute and convalescent phases. From T cells, B-cell-depleted T cells, or PBMCs came the material, which was cDNA or gDNA.

Original processing methods: Estimation of nucleated cell counts relied on the amplification of reference gene primers. Here immunoSEQ multiplex PCR was the method, and the copy in TCRdb shows in-frame clones only, minus some. Clone size and V and J calls were adopted from that table, with D and trimming inferred from the DNA. The data show 90,000 to 130,000 clones, roughly 85% seen once. Per the germline V gene, CDR1 is MNHEY and CDR2 is SVGAGI. The V end lost 4 bases, the J end lost 7 bases, and 11 bases lay between the germline ends. This CDR3 has 13 amino acids. The J gene is TRBJ1-5, the V gene TRBV6-5; weak D call: TRBD1 (6 bases). The sequenced sample consisted of peripheral blood. The TCR originated in a woman aged 80 or over with active or convalescent COVID-19. DNA of the CDR3: TGTGCCAGCAGTTCTACAGGGCCCCAGCCCCAGCATTTT. Amino acid sequence: CASSSTGPQPQHF.